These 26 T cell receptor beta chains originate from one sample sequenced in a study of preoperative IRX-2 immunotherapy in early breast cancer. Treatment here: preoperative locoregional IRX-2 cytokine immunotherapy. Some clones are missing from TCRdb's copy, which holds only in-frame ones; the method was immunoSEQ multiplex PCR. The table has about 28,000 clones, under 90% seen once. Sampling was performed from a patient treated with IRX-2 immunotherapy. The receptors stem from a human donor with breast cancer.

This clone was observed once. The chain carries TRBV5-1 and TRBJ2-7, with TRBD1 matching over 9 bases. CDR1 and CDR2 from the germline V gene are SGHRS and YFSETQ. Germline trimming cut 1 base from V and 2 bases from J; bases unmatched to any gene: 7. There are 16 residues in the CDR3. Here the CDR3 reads CASSLTPGDRAYEQYF. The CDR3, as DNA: TGCGCCAGCAGCTTGACCCCCGGGGACAGGGCCTACGAGCAGTACTTC.

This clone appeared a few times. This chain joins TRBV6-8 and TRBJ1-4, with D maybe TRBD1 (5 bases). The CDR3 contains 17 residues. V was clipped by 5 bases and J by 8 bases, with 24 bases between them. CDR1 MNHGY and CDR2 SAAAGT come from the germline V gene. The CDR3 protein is CASSRYPSRELSEKLFF. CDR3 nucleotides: TGTGCCAGCAGTCGATACCCGTCCAGGGAGCTAAGCGAAAAACTGTTTTTT.

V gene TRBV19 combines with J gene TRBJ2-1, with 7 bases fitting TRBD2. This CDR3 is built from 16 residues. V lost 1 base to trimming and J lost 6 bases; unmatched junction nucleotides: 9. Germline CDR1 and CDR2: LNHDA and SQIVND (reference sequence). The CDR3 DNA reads TGTGCCAGTAGTATAGTACCGGGAGCGGGGAGCAATGAGCAGTTCTTC. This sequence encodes CASSIVPGAGSNEQFF.

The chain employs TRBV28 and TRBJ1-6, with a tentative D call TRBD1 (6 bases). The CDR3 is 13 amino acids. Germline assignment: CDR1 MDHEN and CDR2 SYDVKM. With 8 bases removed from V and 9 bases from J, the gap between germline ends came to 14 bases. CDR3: CASEGGAGSPLHF. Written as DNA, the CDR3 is TGTGCCAGCGAGGGGGGGGCTGGTTCACCCCTCCACTTT.

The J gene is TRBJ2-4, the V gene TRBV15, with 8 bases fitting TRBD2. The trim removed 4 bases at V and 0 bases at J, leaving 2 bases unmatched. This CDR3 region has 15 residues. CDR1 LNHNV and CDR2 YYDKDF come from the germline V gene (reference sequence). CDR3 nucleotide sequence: TGTGCCACCAGCACCGGGGGGGCAGCCAAAAACATTCAGTACTTC. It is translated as CATSTGGAAKNIQYF.

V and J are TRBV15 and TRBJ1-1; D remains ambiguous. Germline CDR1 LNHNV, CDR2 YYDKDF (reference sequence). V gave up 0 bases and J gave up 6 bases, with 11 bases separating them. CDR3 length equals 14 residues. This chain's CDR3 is CATSRDPSRAEAFF. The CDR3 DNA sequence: TGTGCCACCAGCAGAGATCCCTCACGCGCTGAAGCTTTCTTT.

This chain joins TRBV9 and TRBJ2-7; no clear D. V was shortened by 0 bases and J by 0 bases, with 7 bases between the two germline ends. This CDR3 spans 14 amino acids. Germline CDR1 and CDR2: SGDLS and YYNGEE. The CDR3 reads CASSVGTDSYEQYF. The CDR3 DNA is TGTGCCAGCAGCGTAGGGACGGACTCCTACGAGCAGTACTTC.

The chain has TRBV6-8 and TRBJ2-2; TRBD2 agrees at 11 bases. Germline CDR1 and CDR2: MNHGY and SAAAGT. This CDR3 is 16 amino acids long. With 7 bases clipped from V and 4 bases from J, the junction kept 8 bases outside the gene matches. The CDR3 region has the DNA TGTGCCAGCAACCGTAGCGGGAGGGCGCGCACCGGGGAGCTGTTTTTT. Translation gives CASNRSGRARTGELFF.

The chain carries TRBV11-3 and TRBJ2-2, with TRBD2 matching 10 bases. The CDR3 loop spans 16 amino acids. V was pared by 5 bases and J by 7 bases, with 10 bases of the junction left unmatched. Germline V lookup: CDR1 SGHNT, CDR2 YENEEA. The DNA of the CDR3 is TGTGCCAGCAGCCAGCGGGGGGGCTTACAATTCGGGGAGCTGTTTTTT. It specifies CASSQRGGLQFGELFF.

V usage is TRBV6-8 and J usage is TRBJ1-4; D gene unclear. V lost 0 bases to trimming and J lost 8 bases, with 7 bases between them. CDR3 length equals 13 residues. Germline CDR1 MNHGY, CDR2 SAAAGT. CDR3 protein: CASSYSGGEKLFF. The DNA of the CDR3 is TGTGCCAGCAGTTACTCCGGCGGAGAAAAACTGTTTTTT.

This chain's CDR3 is CASGPTGTSTDTQYF. CDR3 DNA sequence: TGTGCTAGTGGCCCAACAGGAACTAGCACAGATACGCAGTATTTT. V is TRBV12-5 and J is TRBJ2-3, with a possible D match to TRBD1 (5 bases). CDR3 size: 15 residues. In germline, CDR1 is LGHNT, CDR2 FRNRAP. V was pared by 6 bases and J by 0 bases, with 13 bases between.

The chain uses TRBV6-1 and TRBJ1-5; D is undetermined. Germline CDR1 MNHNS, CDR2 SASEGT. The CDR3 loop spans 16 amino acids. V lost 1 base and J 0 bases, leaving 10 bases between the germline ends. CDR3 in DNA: TGTGCCAGCAGTGAAGTGGGAGCTAATAGCAATCAGCCCCAGCATTTT. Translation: CASSEVGANSNQPQHF.

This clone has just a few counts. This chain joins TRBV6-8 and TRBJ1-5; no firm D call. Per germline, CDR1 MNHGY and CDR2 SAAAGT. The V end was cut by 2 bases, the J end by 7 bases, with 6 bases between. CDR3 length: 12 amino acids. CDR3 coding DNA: TGTGCCAGCAGTTACGAGAACCAGCCCCAGCATTTT. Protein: CASSYENQPQHF.

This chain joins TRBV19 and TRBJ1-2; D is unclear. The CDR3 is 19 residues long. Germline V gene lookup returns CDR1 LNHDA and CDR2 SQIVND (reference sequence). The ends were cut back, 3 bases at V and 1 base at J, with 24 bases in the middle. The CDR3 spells CASSIQAGVKIGSNYGYTF. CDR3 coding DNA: TGTGCCAGTAGTATCCAAGCCGGGGTTAAGATCGGCAGTAACTATGGCTACACCTTC.

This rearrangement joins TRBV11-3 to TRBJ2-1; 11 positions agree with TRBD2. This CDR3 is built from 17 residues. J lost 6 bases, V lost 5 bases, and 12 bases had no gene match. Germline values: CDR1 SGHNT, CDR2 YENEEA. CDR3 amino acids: CASSREVGLAELNEQFF. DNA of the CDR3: TGTGCCAGCAGCCGCGAAGTGGGACTAGCGGAGCTCAATGAGCAGTTCTTC.

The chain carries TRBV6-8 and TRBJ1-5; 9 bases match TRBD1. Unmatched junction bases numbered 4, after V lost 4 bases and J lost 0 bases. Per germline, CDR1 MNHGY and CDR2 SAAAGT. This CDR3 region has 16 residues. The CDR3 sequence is CASSFGDRDSNQPQHF. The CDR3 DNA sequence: TGTGCCAGCAGTTTCGGGGACAGGGATAGCAATCAGCCCCAGCATTTT.

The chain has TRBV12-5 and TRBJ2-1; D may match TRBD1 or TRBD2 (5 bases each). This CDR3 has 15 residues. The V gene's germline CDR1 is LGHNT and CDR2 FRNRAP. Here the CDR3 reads CASRRDGSSYNEQFF. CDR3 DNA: TGTGCCAGCCGCAGGGACGGAAGCTCCTACAATGAGCAGTTCTTC.

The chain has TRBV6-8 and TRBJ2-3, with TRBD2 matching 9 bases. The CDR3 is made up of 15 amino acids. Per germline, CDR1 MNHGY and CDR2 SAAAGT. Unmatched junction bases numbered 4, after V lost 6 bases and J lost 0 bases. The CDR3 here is CASRSSGASTDTQYF. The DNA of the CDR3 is TGTGCCAGCAGGTCTAGCGGGGCTAGCACAGATACGCAGTATTTT.

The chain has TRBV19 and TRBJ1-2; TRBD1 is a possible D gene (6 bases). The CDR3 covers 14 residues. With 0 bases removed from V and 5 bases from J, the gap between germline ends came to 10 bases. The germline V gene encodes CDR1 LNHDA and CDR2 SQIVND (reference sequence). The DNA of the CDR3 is TGTGCCAGTAGTATAGATCGGACAGTTTATGGCTACACCTTC. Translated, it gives CASSIDRTVYGYTF.

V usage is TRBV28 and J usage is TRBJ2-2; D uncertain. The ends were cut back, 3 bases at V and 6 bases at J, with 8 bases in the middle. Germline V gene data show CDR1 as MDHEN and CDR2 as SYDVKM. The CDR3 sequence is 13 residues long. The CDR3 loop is CASSLNFAGELFF. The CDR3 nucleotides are TGTGCCAGCAGTTTGAATTTCGCCGGGGAGCTGTTTTTT.

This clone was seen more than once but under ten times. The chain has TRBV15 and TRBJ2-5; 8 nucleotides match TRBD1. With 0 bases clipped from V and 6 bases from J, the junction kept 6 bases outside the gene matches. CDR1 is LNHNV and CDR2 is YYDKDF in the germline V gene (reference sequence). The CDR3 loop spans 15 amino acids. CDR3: CATSRDPGGLKTQYF. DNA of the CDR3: TGTGCCACCAGCAGAGATCCAGGGGGCTTAAAGACCCAGTACTTC.

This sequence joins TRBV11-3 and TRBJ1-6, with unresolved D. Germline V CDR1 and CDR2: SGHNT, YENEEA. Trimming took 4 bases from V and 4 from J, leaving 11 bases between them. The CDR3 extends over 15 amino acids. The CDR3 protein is CASSSVGRYNSPLHF. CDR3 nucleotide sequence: TGTGCCAGCAGCTCCGTGGGTCGTTATAATTCACCCCTCCACTTT.

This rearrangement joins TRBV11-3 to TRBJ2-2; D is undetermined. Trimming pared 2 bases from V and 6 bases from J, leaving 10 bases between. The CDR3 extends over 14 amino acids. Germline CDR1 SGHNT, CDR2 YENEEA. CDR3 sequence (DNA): TGTGCCAGCAGCTTAACCAGTCAGGCCGGGGAGCTGTTTTTT. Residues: CASSLTSQAGELFF.

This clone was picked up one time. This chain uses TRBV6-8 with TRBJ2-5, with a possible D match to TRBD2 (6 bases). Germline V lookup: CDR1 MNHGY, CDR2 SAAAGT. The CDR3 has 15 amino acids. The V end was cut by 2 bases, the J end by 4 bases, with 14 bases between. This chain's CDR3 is CASSYGGGIRETQYF. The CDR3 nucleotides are TGTGCCAGCAGTTACGGTGGCGGGATCAGAGAGACCCAGTACTTC.

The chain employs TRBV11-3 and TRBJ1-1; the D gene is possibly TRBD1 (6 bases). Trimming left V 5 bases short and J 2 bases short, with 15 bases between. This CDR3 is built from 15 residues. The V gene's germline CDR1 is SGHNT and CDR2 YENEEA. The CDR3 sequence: CASSAPTGFNTEAFF. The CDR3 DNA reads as TGTGCCAGCAGCGCCCCTACAGGGTTTAACACTGAAGCTTTCTTT.

Written as DNA, the CDR3 is TGTGCCAGCAGTTACTCCCCTAGCGGGATCTTCTCTACCTCTGGGGCCAACGTCCTGACTTTC. It translates to CASSYSPSGIFSTSGANVLTF. The chain carries TRBV6-8 and TRBJ2-6; 9 bases line up with TRBD2. Trimming at V came to 0 bases and at J to 0 bases, leaving 12 bases not matched to a gene. Germline lookup yields CDR1 MNHGY and CDR2 SAAAGT. This CDR3 spans 21 amino acids.